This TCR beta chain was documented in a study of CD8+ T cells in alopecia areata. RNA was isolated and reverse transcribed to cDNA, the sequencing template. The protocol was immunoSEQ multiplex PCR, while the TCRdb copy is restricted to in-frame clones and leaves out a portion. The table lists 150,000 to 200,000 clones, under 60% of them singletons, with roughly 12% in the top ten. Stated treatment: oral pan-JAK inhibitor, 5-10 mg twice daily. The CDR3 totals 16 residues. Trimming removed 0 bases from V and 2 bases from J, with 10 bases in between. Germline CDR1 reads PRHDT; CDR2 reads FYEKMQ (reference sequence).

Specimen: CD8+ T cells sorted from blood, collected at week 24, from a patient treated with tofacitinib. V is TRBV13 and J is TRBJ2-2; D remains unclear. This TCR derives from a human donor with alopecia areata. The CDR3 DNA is TGTGCCAGCAGCTTAGGATCACGGCTCAACACCGGGGAGCTGTTTTTT. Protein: CASSLGSRLNTGELFF.